The 22 T cell receptor beta chains given below trace back to one sample, sequenced in a study of shared clonotypes between healthy human individuals. The protocol was immunoSEQ multiplex PCR, while the TCRdb copy is restricted to in-frame clones and leaves out a portion. The repertoire holds some 510,000 clones, with 70% to 80% as singletons. Specimen: PBMCs. These receptors all come from a woman aged 40 to 50 in good health. Some clones in this sample may be carry-over from other donors' samples.

This sequence joins TRBV6-1 and TRBJ2-5; 8 nucleotides match TRBD2. The trim removed 10 bases at V and 2 bases at J, leaving 9 bases unmatched. The CDR3 length is 14 residues. The V gene's germline CDR1 is MNHNS and CDR2 SASEGT. The CDR3 bases are TGTGCCACCCCGGGGGGGGTCGTTCAAGAGACCCAGTACTTC. Encoded protein: CATPGGVVQETQYF.

The V and J genes are TRBV2 and TRBJ2-1; the match to TRBD2 covers 9 bases. The CDR3 is 15 amino acids. The trim removed 6 bases at V and 4 bases at J, leaving 7 bases unmatched. CDR1 and CDR2 from the germline V gene are SNHLY and FYNNEI. The CDR3: CASRVREGRYNEQFF. CDR3 DNA: TGTGCCAGCAGGGTGCGGGAGGGCCGGTACAATGAGCAGTTCTTC.

The rearrangement joins TRBV11-2 to TRBJ1-2; 7 bases line up with TRBD1. CDR1 and CDR2 from the germline V gene are SGHAT and FQNNGV. The V segment lost 1 base and the J segment 4 bases; nucleotides outside the gene matches: 6. This CDR3 has 15 residues. CDR3 DNA sequence: TGTGCCAGCAGCTTAGGACTCCGGGACAGCTATGGCTACACCTTC. The encoded protein is CASSLGLRDSYGYTF.

The chain combines TRBV30 with TRBJ2-5; 7 bases line up with TRBD1. J lost 0 bases, V lost 4 bases, and 2 bases had no gene match. Per germline, CDR1 GTSNPN and CDR2 SVGIG (reference sequence). CDR3 length equals 13 residues. The CDR3 nucleotides are TGTGCCTGGAACAGGGGACACCAAGAGACCCAGTACTTC. This codes for CAWNRGHQETQYF. Together with reference TRBV30 and TRBJ2-5, the CDR3 gives the full variable domain: SQTIHQWPATLVQPVGSPLSLECTVEGTSNPNLYWYRQAAGRGLQLLFYSVGIGQISSEVPQNLSASRPQDRQFILSSKKLLLSDSGFYLCAWNRGHQETQYFGPGTRLLVL.

The V gene is TRBV2, the J gene TRBJ2-7, with D possibly TRBD2 on 6 matching bases. The CDR3 sequence is 14 residues long. With 4 bases removed from V and 1 base from J, the gap between germline ends came to 11 bases. Germline-derived CDR1 and CDR2 are SNHLY and FYNNEI. The CDR3 DNA reads as TGTGCCAGCAGTGGGGGACTCCCATCCTACGAGCAGTACTTC. It codes for CASSGGLPSYEQYF. Based on the CDR3 plus reference TRBV2 and TRBJ2-7, the full variable domain is EPEVTQTPSHQVTQMGQEVILRCVPISNHLYFYWYRQILGQKVEFLVSFYNNEISEKSEIFDDQFSVERPDGSNFTLKIRSTKLEDSAMYFCASSGGLPSYEQYFGPGTRLTVT.

The genes are TRBV4-1 and TRBJ2-3; TRBD1 aligns across 8 bases. Germline lookup yields CDR1 MGHRA and CDR2 YSYEKL. J gave up 4 bases and V 0 bases, and 9 bases lay outside the gene matches. The length of the CDR3 is 17 residues. The CDR3 DNA reads as TGCGCCAGCAGCCAAGATGGAGGGGCAGGGGGCTCAGATACGCAGTATTTT. Amino acid sequence: CASSQDGGAGGSDTQYF.

This clone was picked up one time. The chain links TRBV10-1 to TRBJ1-4, with 10 bases aligning to TRBD1. Trimming took 7 bases from V and 8 from J; bases not matched to a gene: 7. This CDR3 comprises 14 residues. Per the germline V gene, CDR1 is WNHNN and CDR2 is SYGVQD (reference sequence). The CDR3 bases are TGCGCCAGCAACAGAGGACAGGGGGGGGAAAAACTGTTTTTT. This translates into CASNRGQGGEKLFF.

The rearrangement joins TRBV6-1 to TRBJ2-7, with 8 nucleotides matching TRBD1. CDR1 is MNHNS, CDR2 SASEGT, per germline. V lost 11 bases and J lost 2; bases outside the gene matches: 11. This CDR3 has 14 amino acids. CDR3 region: CAGATGQDPYEQYF. The CDR3 DNA is TGTGCCGGCGCGACGGGACAGGACCCCTACGAGCAGTACTTC.

The V and J genes are TRBV11-3 and TRBJ2-5; possible D gene TRBD2, 6 bases. Germline V gene lookup returns CDR1 SGHNT and CDR2 YENEEA. The CDR3 sequence is 16 residues long. V was cut by 1 base and J by 6 bases, with 18 bases left in between. The CDR3 DNA sequence: TGTGCCAGCAGCTTAGGCGGTGCAGGACTACCTAAGACCCAGTACTTC. Its translation: CASSLGGAGLPKTQYF.

The CDR3 DNA sequence: TGTGCCAGTAGTAGTAGCGGCAACACCGGGGAGCTGTTTTTT. Amino acids: CASSSSGNTGELFF. The V call is TRBV19, the J call TRBJ2-2; TRBD2 might be the D (6 bases). CDR1 LNHDA and CDR2 SQIVND come from the germline V gene (reference sequence). Deletions cut 4 bases from V and 2 bases from J, with 8 bases between. This CDR3 region has 14 residues.

V and J are TRBV7-9 and TRBJ2-1; 8 bases map to TRBD1. Germline CDR1 and CDR2: SEHNR and FQNEAQ (reference sequence). This CDR3 has 14 residues. V was pared by 5 bases and J by 7 bases, with 7 bases of the junction left unmatched. The CDR3 sequence is CASSPRTGRNEQFF. DNA of the CDR3: TGTGCCAGCAGCCCCCGGACAGGGAGGAATGAGCAGTTCTTC.

This chain connects TRBV6-1 to TRBJ2-7; D remains ambiguous. Trimming removed 2 bases at V and 4 bases at J, with 18 bases between. The CDR3 is 16 amino acids. Germline V CDR1 and CDR2: MNHNS, SASEGT. The CDR3: CASSERRETPQYEQYF. As DNA, the CDR3 is TGTGCCAGCAGTGAAAGACGCGAAACCCCTCAGTACGAGCAGTACTTC.

The chain combines TRBV5-1 with TRBJ2-7; D unresolved. V lost 3 bases, J lost 3 bases, and 10 bases lay in between. The CDR3 covers 13 residues. Germline lookup yields CDR1 SGHRS and CDR2 YFSETQ. CDR3 DNA: TGCGCCAGCAGCTCGGTCGCCGGCTACGAGCAGTACTTC. Protein product: CASSSVAGYEQYF.

The chain joins TRBV2 to TRBJ2-1; D possibly matches TRBD1 or TRBD2 (6 bases each). The CDR3 runs to 20 residues. The germline gives CDR1 SNHLY, CDR2 FYNNEI. The V and J ends lost 4 bases and 0 bases respectively, with 25 bases between them. The CDR3 DNA follows: TGTGCCAGCAGTGCCCCACCGGGGGCTGGGTCGGGGAGCTCCTACAATGAGCAGTTCTTC. It codes for CASSAPPGAGSGSSYNEQFF.

This clone was counted ten times or more. The chain has TRBV6-4 and TRBJ2-3; 10 nucleotides line up with TRBD2. Looked up from germline, CDR1 is MRHNA and CDR2 is SNTAGT. The CDR3 is made up of 16 amino acids. V trimming: 6 bases; J trimming: 4 bases; junction bases outside the gene matches: 10. The CDR3 loop reads CASSQRAAGGSDTQYF. CDR3 nucleotides: TGTGCCAGCAGCCAAAGGGCAGCGGGAGGGTCAGATACGCAGTATTTT.

The chain recombines TRBV10-3 with TRBJ2-2; TRBD1 agrees at 7 bases. Germline CDR1 ENHRY, CDR2 SYGVKD. The CDR3 totals 15 residues. V shed 4 bases and J 0 bases; nucleotides not matched to a gene: 2. The CDR3 spells CAISGGTANTGELFF. Here the CDR3 DNA reads TGTGCCATCAGTGGAGGGACAGCGAACACCGGGGAGCTGTTTTTT.

This clone was detected a few times. The J gene is TRBJ1-2, the V gene TRBV2; D call uncertain. Germline V lookup: CDR1 SNHLY, CDR2 FYNNEI. The CDR3 sequence is 11 residues long. V lost 6 bases, J lost 7 bases, and 9 bases lay in between. CDR3 amino acids: CASSYTIGYTF. The CDR3 DNA sequence: TGTGCCAGCAGCTACACTATTGGCTACACCTTC.

The V call is TRBV13, the J call TRBJ1-1; no clear D. The V end lost 1 base, the J end lost 2 bases, and 11 bases lay between the germline ends. This CDR3 is built from 15 residues. Germline V gene data show CDR1 as PRHDT and CDR2 as FYEKMQ (reference sequence). In DNA, the CDR3 is TGTGCCAGCAGCTTAGATGGCCGGGAAAACACTGAAGCTTTCTTT. Its translation: CASSLDGRENTEAFF.

The genes are TRBV5-1 and TRBJ1-1, with 7 bases that match TRBD1. J gave up 11 bases and V 4 bases, and 14 bases lay outside the gene matches. This CDR3 spans 14 amino acids. The germline gives CDR1 SGHRS, CDR2 YFSETQ. CDR3 amino acids: CASSPSEGGGEAFF. The CDR3 nucleotides are TGCGCCAGCAGCCCCTCAGAGGGAGGGGGCGAGGCTTTCTTT.

The CDR3 region has the DNA TGTGCCACCGCCGGGCAGAGCACAGATACGCAGTATTTT. Translating gives CATAGQSTDTQYF. The chain carries TRBV19 and TRBJ2-3; D uncertain. V lost 10 bases and J lost 0, with 11 bases in between. Germline CDR1 LNHDA, CDR2 SQIVND (reference sequence). This CDR3 has 13 residues.

The chain employs TRBV27 and TRBJ2-3; 8 bases line up with TRBD2. J gave up 4 bases and V 5 bases, and 11 bases lay outside the gene matches. Looked up from germline, CDR1 is MNHEY and CDR2 is SMNVEV (reference sequence). CDR3 length: 16 residues. As DNA, the CDR3 is TGTGCCAGCAGTACCCGTCGAGCGGGAGTTGCAGATACGCAGTATTTT. Its translation is CASSTRRAGVADTQYF.

The V and J genes are TRBV19 and TRBJ2-3, with D unclear. From germline, CDR1 is LNHDA and CDR2 SQIVND (reference sequence). The CDR3 runs to 15 residues. V lost 3 bases to trimming and J lost 0 bases, with 10 bases between them. CDR3 sequence reads: CASSISTASTDTQYF. In nucleotides, the CDR3 is TGTGCCAGTAGTATTTCAACAGCTAGCACAGATACGCAGTATTTT.